Detailed here is one TCR beta chain. The sample comes from a study of blood T cell repertoires in COVID-19. Here immunoSEQ multiplex PCR was the method, and the copy in TCRdb shows in-frame clones only, minus some. Here the sample spans some 170,000 clones, about 85% being singletons. Enrollees, about 18 to 100 years old, lived in 24 US areas. Symptom resolution, clearance, or two negative PCRs marked the recovered donors of Cohort 3. The germline V gene encodes CDR1 GTSNPN and CDR2 SVGIG (reference sequence). The CDR3 length is 13 residues. V was shortened by 8 bases and J by 5 bases, with 15 bases between the two germline ends.

Specimen: PBMCs or T cells enriched from blood (not recorded which). This sequence was found in a man aged 35-49 years who had recovered from COVID-19. V usage is TRBV30 and J usage is TRBJ1-4, with a tentative D call TRBD1 (6 bases). This chain's CDR3 is CAQRGGQNEKLFF. CDR3 DNA: TGTGCCCAAAGGGGGGGGCAAAATGAAAAACTGTTTTTT. Complete variable domain (other parts from reference TRBV30 and TRBJ1-4): SQTIHQWPATLVQPVGSPLSLECTVEGTSNPNLYWYRQAAGRGLQLLFYSVGIGQISSEVPQNLSASRPQDRQFILSSKKLLLSDSGFYLCAQRGGQNEKLFFGSGTQLSVL.